These 15 T cell receptor beta chains were all obtained from the same sample, sequenced in a study of CD8+CD57+ T cells in acquired aplastic anemia. Sequencing involved patients with CD8+CD57+ cell expansion previously shown by flow cytometry. The study profiled TCR beta VDJ and CDR3 using genomic DNA as template. TCRdb fed the reads into MiXCR, producing one record per CDR3 protein. The sample has about 120,000 distinct CDR3 sequences; 50% to 70% are singletons. Sample: sorted CD4+, CD8+, or CD8+CD57+ T cells (not recorded which) from PBMCs. The receptors were sampled from a human donor with aplastic anemia.

This sequence joins TRBV5-6 and TRBJ2-7; 9 positions match TRBD2. The V segment lost 4 bases and the J segment 2 bases; nucleotides outside the gene matches: 7. The CDR3 extends over 15 amino acids. Germline V CDR1 and CDR2: SGHDT, YYEEEE. DNA of the CDR3: TGTGCCAGCAGCCCGGGGGCGGGAGGGGCCTACGAGCAGTACTTC. It specifies CASSPGAGGAYEQYF.

The chain combines TRBV12-3 or TRBV12-4 with TRBJ2-3; tentatively, D is TRBD1 (5 bases). CDR3 length: 16 amino acids. V lost 7 bases to trimming and J lost 0 bases, with 17 bases between them. The DNA of the CDR3 is TGTGCCAGCACCCACCTCAGGGCAGGGAGCACAGATACGCAGTATTTT. This gives the protein CASTHLRAGSTDTQYF.

The sample holds one count of this clonotype. The genes are TRBV12-3 or TRBV12-4 and TRBJ1-2; no definite D call. Trimming took off 6 bases at V and 5 bases at J, with 13 bases between the two ends. The CDR3 has 13 amino acids. The CDR3: CASRRTAVYGYTF. Here the CDR3 DNA reads TGTGCCAGCAGAAGGACGGCAGTATATGGCTACACCTTC.

Concerning this clonotype itself: The junction does not match germline at one end; this may be a read error. The rearrangement uses TRBV29-1 and TRBJ2-3; D unclear. This CDR3 is built from 10 residues. Germline lookup yields CDR1 SQVTM and CDR2 ANQGSEA. The CDR3 DNA reads TGCAGCGTAGAGTCAGATGCGCAGTATTTT. Residues: CSVESDAQYF.

The rearrangement links TRBV7-9 to TRBJ2-7; the match to TRBD2 covers 11 bases. The germline V gene encodes CDR1 SEHNR and CDR2 FQNEAQ (reference sequence). This CDR3 spans 14 amino acids. The trim removed 5 bases at V and 6 bases at J, leaving 6 bases unmatched. The chain's CDR3 is CASSMTSGMCEQYF. CDR3 nucleotide sequence: TGTGCCAGCAGCATGACTAGCGGGATGTGCGAGCAGTACTTC.

The J gene is TRBJ2-5, the V gene TRBV20-1, with 12 bases lining up with TRBD2. V shed 6 bases, J shed 5 bases, and the junction held 7 bases outside the gene matches. Germline V gives CDR1 DFQATT, CDR2 SNEGSKA (reference sequence). This CDR3 region has 14 residues. CDR3 nucleotide sequence: TGCAGTGCAAAGACTAGCGGGAGAGGGGAGACCCAGTACTTC. Protein: CSAKTSGRGETQYF.

Many counts were recorded for this clonotype. CDR3 amino acids: CASSPTENTEAFF. CDR3 DNA sequence: TGTGCCAGCAGCCCGACAGAAAACACTGAAGCTTTCTTT. The chain recombines TRBV6-1 with TRBJ1-1; D possibly corresponds to TRBD1 (5 bases). The V gene's germline CDR1 is MNHNS and CDR2 SASEGT. V was cut by 6 bases and J by 2 bases, with 10 bases left in between. CDR3 length: 13 residues.

This clonotype occurred many times. This rearrangement joins TRBV5-5 to TRBJ2-7, with D perhaps given as TRBD1 or TRBD2 (5 bases each). Trimming cost V 3 bases and J 1 base, with 17 bases left between them. Germline loops: CDR1 SGHKS, CDR2 YYEKEE (reference sequence). CDR3 size: 16 residues. CDR3 coding DNA: TGTGCCAGCAGCTATCAAGCCGGGACGGGATCCTACGAGCAGTACTTC. The encoded protein is CASSYQAGTGSYEQYF.

The CDR3 DNA follows: TGTGCCAGCAGCTTATGGACAGGAAATGAAAAACTGTTTTTT. Its protein product is CASSLWTGNEKLFF. The gene calls are TRBV11-2 and TRBJ1-4; 7 bases match TRBD1. This CDR3 comprises 14 residues. Per germline, CDR1 SGHAT and CDR2 FQNNGV. With V trimmed by 2 bases and J by 5 bases, 2 bases remained unmatched.

V usage is TRBV19 and J usage is TRBJ2-3; 10 bases fit TRBD2. Germline trimming cut 3 bases from V and 4 bases from J; bases unmatched to any gene: 1. The CDR3 is 14 residues long. Germline values: CDR1 LNHDA, CDR2 SQIVND (reference sequence). As DNA, the CDR3 is TGTGCCAGTAGTATCGGACTAGCGGCAGATACGCAGTATTTT. It translates to CASSIGLAADTQYF.

This clonotype was counted only a few times. The chain uses TRBV11-2 and TRBJ2-3, with 8 bases that match TRBD1. Looked up from germline, CDR1 is SGHAT and CDR2 is FQNNGV. The CDR3 runs to 16 residues. With V trimmed by 4 bases and J by 3 bases, 9 bases remained unmatched. CDR3 coding DNA: TGTGCCAGCAGCTCCCCGCGGACAGGGTTAACAGATACGCAGTATTTT. Protein sequence: CASSSPRTGLTDTQYF.

This clonotype was observed a single time. The chain carries TRBV2 and TRBJ1-5; D is undetermined. Trimming left V 9 bases short and J 4 bases short, with 16 bases between. The CDR3 has 14 amino acids. Germline CDR1 SNHLY, CDR2 FYNNEI. DNA for the CDR3: TGTGCCAGTTGGCCCCCGGGAGGTAATCAGCCCCAGCATTTT. It is translated as CASWPPGGNQPQHF. Together with reference TRBV2 and TRBJ1-5, the CDR3 gives the full variable domain: EPEVTQTPSHQVTQMGQEVILRCVPISNHLYFYWYRQILGQKVEFLVSFYNNEISEKSEIFDDQFSVERPDGSNFTLKIRSTKLEDSAMYFCASWPPGGNQPQHFGDGTRLSIL.

This clonotype was seen repeatedly, ten times or more. V and J are TRBV24-1 and TRBJ2-1; weak D call: TRBD1 (5 bases). Trimming removed 4 bases from V and 8 bases from J, with 11 bases in between. This CDR3 has 13 amino acids. Germline V gene data show CDR1 as KGHDR and CDR2 as SFDVKD. DNA of the CDR3: TGTGCCACCAGTGAGCCCACAGGCGATGAGCAGTTCTTC. Amino acid sequence: CATSEPTGDEQFF.

The rearrangement joins TRBV7-9 to TRBJ1-4; 8 nucleotides agree with TRBD1. V trimming: 5 bases; J trimming: 13 bases; junction bases outside the gene matches: 6. The CDR3 covers 12 residues. The germline CDR1 and CDR2 sequences are SEHNR and FQNEAQ (reference sequence). This CDR3 is CASSGQQGGLFF. The CDR3, as DNA: TGTGCCAGCAGCGGGCAACAGGGGGGACTGTTTTTT.

Written as DNA, the CDR3 is TGTGCCACCAGTGGAAATACAGGGCTGAACACTGAAGCTTTCTTT. Protein: CATSGNTGLNTEAFF. V usage is TRBV24-1 and J usage is TRBJ1-1, with D possibly matching TRBD1 (6 bases). The germline V and J ends were trimmed by 5 bases and 0 bases, with 12 bases remaining between them. CDR3 size: 15 residues. Germline V lookup: CDR1 KGHDR, CDR2 SFDVKD.